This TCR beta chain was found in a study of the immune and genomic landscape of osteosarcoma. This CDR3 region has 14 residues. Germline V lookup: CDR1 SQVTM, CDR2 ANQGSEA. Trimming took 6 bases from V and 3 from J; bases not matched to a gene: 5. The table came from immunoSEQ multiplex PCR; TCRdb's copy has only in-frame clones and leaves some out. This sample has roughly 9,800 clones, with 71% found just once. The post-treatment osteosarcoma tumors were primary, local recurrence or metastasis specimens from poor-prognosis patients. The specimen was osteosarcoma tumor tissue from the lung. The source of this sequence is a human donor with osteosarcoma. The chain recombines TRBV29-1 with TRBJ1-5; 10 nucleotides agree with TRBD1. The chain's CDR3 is CSVGQGGVNQPQHF. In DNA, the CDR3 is TGCAGCGTCGGACAGGGGGGAGTCAATCAGCCCCAGCATTTT.